This passage covers 18 T cell receptor beta chains from one sample sequenced in a study of T-cell memory formation after mild COVID-19. TCRdb reprocessed the 5' RACE reads via MiXCR and lists one record per CDR3 protein. The sample lists 68,000 or so distinct CDR3 sequences, roughly 17% occurring once. Sequenced: PBMCs or a T cell subset sorted from them (not recorded which). These receptors all stem from an adult woman who had mild COVID-19 (a few samples of this study predate the infection). Cell type and time point are not known.

This clonotype has more than one count but fewer than ten. The rearrangement uses TRBV7-6 and TRBJ2-5; D is unclear. Germline V lookup: CDR1 SGHVS, CDR2 FNYEAQ. The CDR3 covers 13 residues. The germline V and J ends were trimmed by 2 bases and 0 bases, with 4 bases remaining between them. CDR3: CASSLLYQETQYF. The CDR3 nucleotides read TGTGCCAGCAGCTTACTGTACCAAGAGACCCAGTACTTC.

This clonotype was seen a handful of times. V is TRBV12-3 or TRBV12-4 and J is TRBJ2-2, with D possibly matching TRBD2 (6 bases). The V and J ends lost 3 bases and 4 bases respectively, with 15 bases between them. CDR3 size: 16 residues. The CDR3 coding sequence is TGTGCCAGCAGTTTGCCCGGAGGGCTGGGCACCGGGGAGCTGTTTTTT. This sequence encodes CASSLPGGLGTGELFF.

This clonotype has only a few counts. This chain joins TRBV9 and TRBJ1-3, with D unresolved. Trimming cost V 3 bases and J 1 base, with 5 bases left between them. Germline V gene data show CDR1 as SGDLS and CDR2 as YYNGEE. This CDR3 spans 13 amino acids. The DNA of the CDR3 is TGTGCCAGCAGCGAAAGTTCTGGAAACACCATATATTTT. Translation gives CASSESSGNTIYF.

This clonotype was observed many times. This rearrangement joins TRBV7-3 to TRBJ2-3; possibly TRBD2 for D (6 bases). The germline V and J ends were trimmed by 6 bases and 2 bases, with 15 bases remaining between them. Germline CDR1 SGHTA, CDR2 FQGTGA. The CDR3 sequence is 15 residues long. The CDR3, as DNA: TGTGCCAGCAGTTTGGAGGGCCGGGTCACAGATACGCAGTATTTT. It yields the protein CASSLEGRVTDTQYF.

The rearrangement uses TRBV6-5 and TRBJ2-7, with 7 nucleotides matching TRBD1. This CDR3 region has 16 residues. V gave up 2 bases and J gave up 0 bases; unmatched junction bases: 7. Germline assignment: CDR1 MNHEY and CDR2 SVGAGI. CDR3 region: CASSYGIGTDSYEQYF. CDR3 DNA: TGTGCCAGCAGTTACGGGATAGGGACAGACTCCTACGAGCAGTACTTC.

This clonotype came up a few times. The chain carries TRBV5-1 and TRBJ2-5, with a tentative D call TRBD1 (5 bases). From germline, CDR1 is SGHRS and CDR2 YFSETQ. Trimming stripped 5 bases from V and 3 bases from J, with 17 bases between. The CDR3 runs to 15 residues. CDR3: CASSFTADRKETQYF. The CDR3 nucleotides read TGCGCCAGCAGTTTCACGGCCGACAGAAAAGAGACCCAGTACTTC.

This clonotype showed up just a few times. V is TRBV9 and J is TRBJ2-1; D call uncertain. V was cut by 0 bases and J by 5 bases, with 21 bases left in between. The CDR3 extends over 18 amino acids. Germline CDR1 reads SGDLS; CDR2 reads YYNGEE. The CDR3 loop reads CASSVVANDIIEDNEQFF. CDR3 DNA: TGTGCCAGCAGCGTAGTTGCTAACGACATAATAGAGGACAATGAGCAGTTCTTC. Full variable domain (remainder filled in from reference TRBV9 and TRBJ2-1): DSGVTQTPKHLITATGQRVTLRCSPRSGDLSVYWYQQSLDQGLQFLIQYYNGEERAKGNILERFSAQQFPDLHSELNLSSLELGDSALYFCASSVVANDIIEDNEQFFGPGTRLTVL.

This clonotype was seen only a few times. The rearrangement uses TRBV29-1 and TRBJ2-7; TRBD2 matches 9 bases. The germline V gene has CDR1 SQVTM and CDR2 ANQGSEA. V lost 4 bases, J lost 6 bases, and 7 bases stayed unmatched. The CDR3 runs 13 residues. The chain's CDR3 is CSVVPPAGGEQYF. CDR3 bases: TGCAGCGTTGTCCCCCCAGCGGGAGGCGAGCAGTACTTC.

Here the CDR3 DNA reads TGCGCCAGCAGCTTGGCCAGGGGGGGGACACCTCCCGTGGCAGATACGCAGTATTTT. It codes for CASSLARGGTPPVADTQYF. The chain links TRBV5-1 to TRBJ2-3; D tentatively reads TRBD1 or TRBD2 (7 bases each). The germline V gene has CDR1 SGHRS and CDR2 YFSETQ. Between the trimmed V and J ends, which lost 0 bases and 4 bases, there was a span of 24 bases. This CDR3 is 19 amino acids long.

The genes are TRBV9 and TRBJ2-5; D may be TRBD2 (6 bases). Germline V gives CDR1 SGDLS, CDR2 YYNGEE. The V gene lost 0 bases and the J gene lost 1 base, with 10 bases spanning the gap. This CDR3 comprises 15 residues. The CDR3 here is CASSVGRDFQETQYF. CDR3 bases: TGTGCCAGCAGCGTAGGGAGGGATTTCCAAGAGACCCAGTACTTC.

This sequence joins TRBV7-9 and TRBJ2-1, with D maybe TRBD1 (6 bases). CDR3 length equals 11 residues. V lost 5 bases, J lost 9 bases, and 8 bases lay in between. Germline assignment: CDR1 SEHNR and CDR2 FQNEAQ (reference sequence). CDR3 nucleotide sequence: TGTGCCAGCAGCCTCAGGGGTGAGCAGTTCTTC. Its protein is CASSLRGEQFF.

This clonotype was seen a handful of times. This chain uses TRBV7-9 with TRBJ2-3; the D gene is possibly TRBD2 (6 bases). CDR3 length: 15 amino acids. Trimming pared 1 base from V and 0 bases from J, leaving 8 bases between. The germline V gene has CDR1 SEHNR and CDR2 FQNEAQ (reference sequence). CDR3 bases: TGTGCCAGCAGCTTAGAGGGACTTAGCACAGATACGCAGTATTTT. Translating gives CASSLEGLSTDTQYF.

The CDR3 sequence is CSAQRDRGNMNTEAFF. The CDR3 nucleotides read TGCAGTGCTCAACGGGACAGGGGGAACATGAACACTGAAGCTTTCTTT. This chain connects TRBV20-1 to TRBJ1-1; 11 bases line up with TRBD1. Germline CDR1 and CDR2: DFQATT and SNEGSKA (reference sequence). CDR3 size: 16 residues. Losses at the gene ends were 5 bases for V and 0 bases for J; bases not matched to a gene: 8.

This clonotype was detected a few times. This chain's CDR3 is CASSLGYPYEQYF. The CDR3 DNA sequence: TGTGCCAGCAGCTTAGGATATCCCTACGAGCAGTACTTC. V usage is TRBV7-9 and J usage is TRBJ2-7; D gene uncertain. Germline CDR1 reads SEHNR; CDR2 reads FQNEAQ (reference sequence). The V end lost 1 base, the J end lost 2 bases, and 6 bases lay between the germline ends. This CDR3 is 13 amino acids long.

This clonotype was recorded many times. This sequence joins TRBV7-9 and TRBJ2-1; D uncertain. CDR1 is SEHNR, CDR2 FQNEAQ, per germline (reference sequence). Trimming stripped 1 base from V and 2 bases from J, with 6 bases between. This CDR3 is built from 14 residues. The CDR3 region is CASSLEGPYNEQFF. The CDR3 region has the DNA TGTGCCAGCAGCTTAGAAGGTCCCTACAATGAGCAGTTCTTC.

The chain employs TRBV12-3 or TRBV12-4 and TRBJ1-1; no clear D. The CDR3 runs 12 residues. V was pared by 5 bases and J by 0 bases, with 4 bases between. The CDR3: CASSNMNTEAFF. The CDR3 bases are TGTGCCAGCAGTAATATGAACACTGAAGCTTTCTTT.

The rearrangement links TRBV6-5 to TRBJ1-1; 7 bases match TRBD1. With 2 bases clipped from V and 2 bases from J, the junction kept 8 bases outside the gene matches. Germline V gene lookup returns CDR1 MNHEY and CDR2 SVGAGI. CDR3 length: 16 residues. The CDR3 bases are TGTGCCAGCAGTTACGATACCGGGACAGAAAACACTGAAGCTTTCTTT. Its protein is CASSYDTGTENTEAFF.

This clonotype was seen only a few times. The chain employs TRBV10-3 and TRBJ2-5; 11 bases are shared with TRBD1. Germline trimming cut 2 bases from V and 5 bases from J; bases unmatched to any gene: 10. Germline values: CDR1 ENHRY, CDR2 SYGVKD. This CDR3 comprises 17 residues. The CDR3 reads CAISEPAGQGGLETQYF. The DNA for the CDR3 is TGTGCCATCAGTGAGCCGGCGGGACAGGGGGGTCTGGAGACCCAGTACTTC.